The 6 T cell receptor beta chains below were found in one sample sequenced in a study of Graves' ophthalmopathy and Graves' hyperthyroidism. As the template, RNA transcripts were used to amplify TCR beta CDR3 regions. In the first round, RT-PCR was carried out with HTBI primers, and a multiplex PCR formed the second round. TCRdb reanalysed the multiplex PCR reads using MiXCR and keeps one entry per CDR3 protein. The table has about 590,000 distinct CDR3 sequences, roughly 39% seen once. The source material was peripheral blood or thyroid tissue (not recorded which). The receptors shown here come from an adult man with Graves' hyperthyroidism.

Ten or more counts support this clonotype. The rearrangement joins TRBV29-1 to TRBJ1-4; D unclear. CDR1 SQVTM and CDR2 ANQGSEA come from the germline V gene. The V gene lost 5 bases and the J gene lost 15 bases, with 19 bases spanning the gap. CDR3 length: 12 amino acids. The chain's CDR3 is CSVLGSSYGVFF. The DNA for the CDR3 is TGCAGCGTTTTAGGCAGCTCCTACGGCGTGTTTTTT.

At least ten counts were recorded for this clonotype. The chain couples TRBV4-2 to TRBJ1-1; possibly TRBD1 for D (5 bases). CDR1 and CDR2 from the germline V gene are LGHNA and YNFKEQ. V was clipped by 0 bases and J by 4 bases, with 15 bases between them. The CDR3 has 16 amino acids. The CDR3 sequence: CASSQDYEGRGTEAFF. The CDR3, as DNA: TGTGCCAGCAGCCAAGATTATGAGGGGCGGGGCACTGAAGCTTTCTTT.

This rearrangement joins TRBV20-1 to TRBJ2-2; the match to TRBD1 covers 7 bases. This CDR3 comprises 16 residues. Unmatched junction bases numbered 5, after V lost 0 bases and J lost 1 base. Germline assignment: CDR1 DFQATT and CDR2 SNEGSKA (reference sequence). CDR3 bases: TGCAGTGCTAGAGATTCGAACAGGGGGAACACCGGGGAGCTGTTTTTT. Translation gives CSARDSNRGNTGELFF.

As regards this clonotype: Because the CDR3's place on the DNA is in doubt, the DNA is left out and the CDR3 is given as listed by TCRdb. This rearrangement joins TRBV25-1 to TRBJ1-2. CDR1 is MGHDK and CDR2 is SYGVNS in the germline V gene. The CDR3 sequence runs 21 residues, both termini included. CDR3 region: CASSFYICCATNGDANYGYTF.

The rearrangement uses TRBV12-3 or TRBV12-4 and TRBJ2-7; TRBD1 matches 7 bases. The CDR3 has 15 amino acids. With V trimmed by 4 bases and J by 0 bases, 6 bases remained unmatched. CDR3 bases: TGTGCCAGCAGTTCCGGACAGGTACTCTCCTACGAGCAGTACTTC. It yields the protein CASSSGQVLSYEQYF.

CDR3 amino acids: CATGGGKQETQYF. CDR3 DNA: TGTGCCACGGGGGGAGGGAAGCAAGAGACCCAGTACTTC. The gene calls are TRBV10-3 and TRBJ2-5; 7 bases align to TRBD2. Germline CDR1 ENHRY, CDR2 SYGVKD. The CDR3 runs 13 residues. The ends lost 10 bases at V and 2 bases at J; junction bases unmatched: 7.